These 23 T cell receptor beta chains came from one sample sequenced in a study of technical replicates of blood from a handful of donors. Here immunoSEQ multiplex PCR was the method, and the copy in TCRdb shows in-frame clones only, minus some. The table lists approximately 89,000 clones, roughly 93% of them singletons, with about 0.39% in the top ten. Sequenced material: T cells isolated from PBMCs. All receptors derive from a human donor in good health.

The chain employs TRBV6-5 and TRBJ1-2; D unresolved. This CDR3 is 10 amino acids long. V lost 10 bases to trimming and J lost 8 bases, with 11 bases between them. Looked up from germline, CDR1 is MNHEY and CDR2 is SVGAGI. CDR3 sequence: CATYSTGYTF. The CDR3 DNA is TGTGCCACCTACTCCACCGGCTACACCTTC.

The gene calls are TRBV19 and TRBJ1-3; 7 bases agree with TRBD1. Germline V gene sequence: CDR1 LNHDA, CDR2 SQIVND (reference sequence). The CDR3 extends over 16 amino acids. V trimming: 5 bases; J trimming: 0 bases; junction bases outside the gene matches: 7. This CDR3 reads CASSSGQFFSGNTIYF. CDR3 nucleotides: TGTGCCAGTAGTTCGGGACAGTTCTTCTCTGGAAACACCATATATTTT.

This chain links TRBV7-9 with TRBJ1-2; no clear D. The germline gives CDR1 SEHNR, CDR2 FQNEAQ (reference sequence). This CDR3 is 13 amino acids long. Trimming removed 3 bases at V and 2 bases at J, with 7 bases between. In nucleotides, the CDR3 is TGTGCCAGCAGCTTTGAACAGAACTATGGCTACACCTTC. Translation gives CASSFEQNYGYTF.

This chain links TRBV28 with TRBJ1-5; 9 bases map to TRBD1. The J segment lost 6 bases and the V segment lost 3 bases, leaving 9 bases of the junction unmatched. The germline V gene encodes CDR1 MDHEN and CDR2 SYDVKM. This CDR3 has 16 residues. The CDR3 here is CASSFSGQGESQPQHF. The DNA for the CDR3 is TGTGCCAGCAGTTTTTCGGGACAGGGTGAGTCTCAGCCCCAGCATTTT. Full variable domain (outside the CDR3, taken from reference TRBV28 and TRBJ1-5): DVKVTQSSRYLVKRTGEKVFLECVQDMDHENMFWYRQDPGLGLRLIYFSYDVKMKEKGDIPEGYSVSREKKERFSLILESASTNQTSMYLCASSFSGQGESQPQHFGDGTRLSIL.

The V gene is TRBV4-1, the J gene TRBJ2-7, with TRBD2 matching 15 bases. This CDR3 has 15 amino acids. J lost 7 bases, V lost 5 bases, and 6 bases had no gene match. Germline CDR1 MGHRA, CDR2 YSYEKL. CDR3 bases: TGCGCCAGCAGCTGGACTAGCGGGAGGGCAGGTGAGCAGTACTTC. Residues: CASSWTSGRAGEQYF.

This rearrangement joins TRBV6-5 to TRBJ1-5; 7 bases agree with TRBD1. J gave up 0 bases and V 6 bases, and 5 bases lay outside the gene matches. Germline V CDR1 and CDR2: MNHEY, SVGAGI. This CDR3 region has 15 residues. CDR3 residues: CASRPTGISNQPQHF. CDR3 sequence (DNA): TGTGCCAGCAGACCGACAGGGATTAGCAATCAGCCCCAGCATTTT.

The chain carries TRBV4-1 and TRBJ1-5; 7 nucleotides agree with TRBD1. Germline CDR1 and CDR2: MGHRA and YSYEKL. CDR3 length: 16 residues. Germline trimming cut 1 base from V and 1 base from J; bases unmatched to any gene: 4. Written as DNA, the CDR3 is TGCGCCAGCAGCCAAGCCACAGGGGCGAGCAATCAGCCCCAGCATTTT. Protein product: CASSQATGASNQPQHF.

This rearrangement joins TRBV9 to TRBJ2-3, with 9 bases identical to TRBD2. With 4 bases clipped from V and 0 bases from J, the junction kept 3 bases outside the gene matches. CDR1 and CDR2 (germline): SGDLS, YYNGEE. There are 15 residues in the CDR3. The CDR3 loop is CASSIGLASTDTQYF. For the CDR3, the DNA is TGTGCCAGCAGCATAGGACTAGCGAGCACAGATACGCAGTATTTT.

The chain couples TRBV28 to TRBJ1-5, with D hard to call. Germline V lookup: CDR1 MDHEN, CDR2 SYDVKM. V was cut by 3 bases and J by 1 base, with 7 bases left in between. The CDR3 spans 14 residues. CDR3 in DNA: TGTGCCAGCAGTTTGCGTATCAGCAATCAGCCCCAGCATTTT. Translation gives CASSLRISNQPQHF.

This chain's CDR3 is CASSPRISEKLFF. The CDR3 region has the DNA TGTGCCAGTAGCCCCCGTATTTCCGAAAAACTGTTTTTT. V gene TRBV19 combines with J gene TRBJ1-4, with D unresolved. V was clipped by 6 bases and J by 8 bases, with 13 bases between them. CDR3 length: 13 residues. Germline loops: CDR1 LNHDA, CDR2 SQIVND (reference sequence).

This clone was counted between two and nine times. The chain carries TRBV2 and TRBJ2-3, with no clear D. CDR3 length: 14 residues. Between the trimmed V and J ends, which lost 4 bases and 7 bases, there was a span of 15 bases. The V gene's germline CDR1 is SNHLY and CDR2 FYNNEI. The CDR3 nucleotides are TGTGCCAGCAGTGGGAGCCTAGTCGTCTATACGCAGTATTTT. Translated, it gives CASSGSLVVYTQYF.

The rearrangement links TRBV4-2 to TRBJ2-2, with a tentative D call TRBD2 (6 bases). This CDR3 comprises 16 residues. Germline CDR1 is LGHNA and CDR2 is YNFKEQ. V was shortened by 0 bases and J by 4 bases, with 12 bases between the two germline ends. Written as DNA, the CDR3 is TGTGCCAGCAGCCAAGATCGGGGGTATGCCACCGGGGAGCTGTTTTTT. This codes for CASSQDRGYATGELFF.

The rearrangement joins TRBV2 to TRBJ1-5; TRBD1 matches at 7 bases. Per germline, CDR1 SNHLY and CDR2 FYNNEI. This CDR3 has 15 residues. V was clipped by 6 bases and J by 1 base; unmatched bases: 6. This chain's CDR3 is CASSVNRGSNQPQHF. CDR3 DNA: TGTGCCAGCAGCGTAAACAGGGGCAGCAATCAGCCCCAGCATTTT.

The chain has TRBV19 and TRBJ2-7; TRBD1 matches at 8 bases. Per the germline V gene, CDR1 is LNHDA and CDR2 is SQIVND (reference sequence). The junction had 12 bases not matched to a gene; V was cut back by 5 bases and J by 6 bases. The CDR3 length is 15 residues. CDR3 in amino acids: CASSDDRQGKLEQYF. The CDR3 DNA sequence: TGTGCCAGTAGTGACGATAGACAGGGGAAGCTCGAGCAGTACTTC.

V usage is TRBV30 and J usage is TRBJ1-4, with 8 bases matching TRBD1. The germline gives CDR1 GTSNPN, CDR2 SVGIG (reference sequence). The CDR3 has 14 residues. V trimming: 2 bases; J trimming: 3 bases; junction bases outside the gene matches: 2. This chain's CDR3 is CAWSPDRANEKLFF. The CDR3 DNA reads TGTGCCTGGAGTCCGGACAGGGCTAATGAAAAACTGTTTTTT.

CDR3 sequence reads: CATTRDMSSGNTIYF. As DNA, the CDR3 is TGTGCCACGACCCGGGACATGAGCTCTGGAAACACCATATATTTT. The V and J genes are TRBV10-3 and TRBJ1-3; TRBD1 might be the D (6 bases). V was trimmed by 10 bases and J by 0 bases, leaving 16 bases between them. This CDR3 comprises 15 residues. Germline V CDR1 and CDR2: ENHRY, SYGVKD.

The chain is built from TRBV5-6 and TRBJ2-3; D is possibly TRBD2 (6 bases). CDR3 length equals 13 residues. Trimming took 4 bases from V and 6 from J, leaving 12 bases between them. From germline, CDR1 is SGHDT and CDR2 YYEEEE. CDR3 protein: CASSHGGTDTQYF. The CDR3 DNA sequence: TGTGCCAGCAGCCACGGGGGAACGGATACGCAGTATTTT.

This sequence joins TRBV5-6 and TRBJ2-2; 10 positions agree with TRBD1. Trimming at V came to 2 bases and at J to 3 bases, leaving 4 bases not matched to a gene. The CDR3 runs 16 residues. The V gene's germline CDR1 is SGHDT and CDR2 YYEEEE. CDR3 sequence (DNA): TGTGCCAGCAGCTTACCCGGGACAGGGGACACCGGGGAGCTGTTTTTT. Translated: CASSLPGTGDTGELFF. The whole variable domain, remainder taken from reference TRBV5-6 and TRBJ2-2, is DAGVTQSPTHLIKTRGQQVTLRCSPKSGHDTVSWYQQALGQGPQFIFQYYEEEERQRGNFPDRFSGHQFPNYSSELNVNALLLGDSALYLCASSLPGTGDTGELFFGEGSRLTVL.

CDR3 bases: TGTGCCAGCAGTGCAGAGACAGAGAGCTCCTACGAGCAGTACTTC. It encodes CASSAETESSYEQYF. The chain carries TRBV2 and TRBJ2-7; possibly TRBD1 for D (5 bases). V was pared by 4 bases and J by 0 bases, with 13 bases between. This CDR3 has 15 amino acids. The germline V gene has CDR1 SNHLY and CDR2 FYNNEI. Filled out from reference TRBV2 and TRBJ2-7, the complete variable domain reads EPEVTQTPSHQVTQMGQEVILRCVPISNHLYFYWYRQILGQKVEFLVSFYNNEISEKSEIFDDQFSVERPDGSNFTLKIRSTKLEDSAMYFCASSAETESSYEQYFGPGTRLTVT.

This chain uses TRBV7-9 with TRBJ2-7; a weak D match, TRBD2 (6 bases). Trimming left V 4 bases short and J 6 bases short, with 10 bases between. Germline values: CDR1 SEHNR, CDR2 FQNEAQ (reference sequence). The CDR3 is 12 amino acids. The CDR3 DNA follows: TGTGCCAGCAGCTCACTAGCTCTCGAGCAGTACTTC. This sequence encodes CASSSLALEQYF.

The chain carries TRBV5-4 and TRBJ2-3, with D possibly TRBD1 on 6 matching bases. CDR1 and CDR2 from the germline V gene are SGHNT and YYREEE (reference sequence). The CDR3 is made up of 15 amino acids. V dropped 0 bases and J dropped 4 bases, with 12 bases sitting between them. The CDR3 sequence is CASSLDSGASDTQYF. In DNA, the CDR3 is TGTGCCAGCAGCTTGGATTCAGGGGCTTCAGATACGCAGTATTTT. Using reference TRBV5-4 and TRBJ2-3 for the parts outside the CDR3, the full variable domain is ETGVTQSPTHLIKTRGQQVTLRCSSQSGHNTVSWYQQALGQGPQFIFQYYREEENGRGNFPPRFSGLQFPNYSSELNVNALELDDSALYLCASSLDSGASDTQYFGPGTRLTVL.

The CDR3 reads CASSQVLLQRGPNIQYF. The CDR3 DNA reads TGTGCCAGCAGCCAAGTCTTACTCCAGCGGGGCCCCAACATTCAGTACTTC. The chain employs TRBV4-2 and TRBJ2-4; 7 bases map to TRBD2. From germline, CDR1 is LGHNA and CDR2 YNFKEQ. J was trimmed by 7 bases and V by 1 base; bases with no gene match: 13. There are 17 residues in the CDR3.

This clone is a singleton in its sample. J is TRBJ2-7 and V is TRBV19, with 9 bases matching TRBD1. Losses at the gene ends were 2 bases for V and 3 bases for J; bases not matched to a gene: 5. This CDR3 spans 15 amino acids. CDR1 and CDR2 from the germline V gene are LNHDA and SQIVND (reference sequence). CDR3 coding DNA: TGTGCCAGTAGTATAAGGACAGGGGTGGGCTACGAGCAGTACTTC. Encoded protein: CASSIRTGVGYEQYF.